A single sample is the source of the 17 T cell receptor beta chains below, sequenced in a study of T cells in Graves' hyperthyroidism and ophthalmopathy. Regions amplified from RNA transcripts were the TCR beta CDR3 regions. An initial round of RT-PCR targeting the TCR CDR3 relied on the HTBI primer set. Each CDR3 protein is one row after TCRdb ran MiXCR on the multiplex PCR reads. The repertoire holds some 200,000 distinct CDR3 sequences, with 17% as singletons. Source material: blood. The receptors shown here come from a man in his fifties or sixties with Graves' hyperthyroidism.

This clonotype was found a few times. The chain is built from TRBV24-1 and TRBJ2-2, with 12 bases identical to TRBD1. The CDR3 totals 18 residues. Per the germline V gene, CDR1 is KGHDR and CDR2 is SFDVKD. Trimming at V came to 1 base and at J to 3 bases, leaving 5 bases not matched to a gene. The DNA for the CDR3 is TGTGCCACCAGTGATTTCGGGACAGGGGGCCCCTACACCGGGGAGCTGTTTTTT. It translates to CATSDFGTGGPYTGELFF.

The rearrangement joins TRBV19 to TRBJ2-1; D might be TRBD1 (5 bases). The length of the CDR3 is 15 residues. Germline-derived CDR1 and CDR2 are LNHDA and SQIVND (reference sequence). Trimming took off 5 bases at V and 9 bases at J, with 20 bases between the two ends. The CDR3 DNA follows: TGTGCCAGTAGTCTCGACAGCGAGGTTGTGGGTGAGCAGTTCTTC. It codes for CASSLDSEVVGEQFF.

This clonotype came up many times. The chain uses TRBV20-1 and TRBJ2-7; D might be TRBD2 (6 bases). The CDR3 covers 14 residues. The V end lost 1 base, the J end lost 2 bases, and 12 bases lay between the germline ends. CDR1 and CDR2 from the germline V gene are DFQATT and SNEGSKA (reference sequence). CDR3 sequence: CSARAGTLAYEQYF. The CDR3 DNA reads as TGCAGTGCTAGAGCCGGGACTCTGGCCTACGAGCAGTACTTC.

This clonotype was recorded at least ten times. The rearrangement links TRBV3-1 to TRBJ2-3, with TRBD2 matching 7 bases. The CDR3 covers 19 residues. Trimming cost V 6 bases and J 2 bases; bases outside gene matches: 20. Per the germline V gene, CDR1 is LGHDT and CDR2 is YNNKEL (reference sequence). DNA for the CDR3: TGTGCCAGCAGTCCTACGCTTGGGGGGAGGGCTGGTAACACAGATACGCAGTATTTT. Amino acid sequence: CASSPTLGGRAGNTDTQYF.

The chain is built from TRBV5-5 and TRBJ2-2, with D perhaps assigned TRBD1 or TRBD2 (5 bases each). The CDR3 covers 14 residues. Germline CDR1 and CDR2: SGHKS and YYEKEE (reference sequence). V gave up 6 bases and J gave up 5 bases, with 14 bases separating them. The CDR3 region is CASTQGAGTGELFF. The DNA for the CDR3 is TGTGCCAGCACTCAAGGGGCGGGTACCGGGGAGCTGTTTTTT.

Ten or more counts support this clonotype. V gene TRBV5-1 combines with J gene TRBJ1-1, with 7 bases that match TRBD1. The CDR3 is made up of 13 amino acids. The V gene's germline CDR1 is SGHRS and CDR2 YFSETQ. The V and J ends lost 4 bases and 8 bases, in that order; junction bases with no gene match: 8. The CDR3 DNA follows: TGCGCCAGCAGCGGGGGACAGAGACAGGAAGCTTTCTTT. Amino acid sequence: CASSGGQRQEAFF.

This clonotype was counted a few times. The chain links TRBV7-6 to TRBJ2-5; D possibly corresponds to TRBD2 (5 bases). The germline gives CDR1 SGHVS, CDR2 FNYEAQ. Trimming pared 5 bases from V and 0 bases from J, leaving 10 bases between. This CDR3 has 14 amino acids. The CDR3 here is CASSGLWYQETQYF. The CDR3, as DNA: TGTGCCAGCAGCGGACTTTGGTACCAAGAGACCCAGTACTTC.

This clonotype was counted many times. V is TRBV5-1 and J is TRBJ2-3; 9 nucleotides line up with TRBD2. Germline CDR1 is SGHRS and CDR2 is YFSETQ. This CDR3 spans 16 amino acids. After removal of 1 base from V and 6 bases from J, the junction contained 9 bases not matched to a gene. As DNA, the CDR3 is TGCGCCAGCAGCTTGTGGCGGGAGGGCCTCGGCGATACGCAGTATTTT. It specifies CASSLWREGLGDTQYF.

This clonotype has a count of ten or more. The chain combines TRBV29-1 with TRBJ2-1, with 7 bases identical to TRBD2. Trimming took 4 bases from V and 4 from J; bases not matched to a gene: 7. Germline CDR1 is SQVTM and CDR2 is ANQGSEA. The CDR3 is 14 residues long. The CDR3 coding sequence is TGCAGCGTTGTAGGGAGGGGAAGTTACAATGAGCAGTTCTTC. Encoded protein: CSVVGRGSYNEQFF.

In DNA, the CDR3 is TGTGCCAGTAGTATATCGGGACTAGCCGTGAATGAGCAGTTCTTC. It is translated as CASSISGLAVNEQFF. This chain joins TRBV19 and TRBJ2-1; the match to TRBD2 covers 9 bases. Germline V gene lookup returns CDR1 LNHDA and CDR2 SQIVND (reference sequence). The junction had 6 bases not matched to a gene; V was cut back by 2 bases and J by 7 bases. The CDR3 covers 15 residues.

The table lists this clonotype with many counts. This chain joins TRBV10-3 and TRBJ2-3; TRBD1 matches at 12 bases. This CDR3 is 15 amino acids long. The germline V gene has CDR1 ENHRY and CDR2 SYGVKD. V trimming: 4 bases; J trimming: 6 bases; junction bases outside the gene matches: 5. In DNA form, the CDR3 reads TGTGCCATCAGTGCGGGACAGGGGGCGGCGGATACGCAGTATTTT. Encoded protein: CAISAGQGAADTQYF.

This clonotype was seen ten or more times. This sequence joins TRBV18 and TRBJ1-1, with D hard to call. Germline V gene sequence: CDR1 KGHSH, CDR2 LQKENI. V was cut by 3 bases and J by 1 base, with 6 bases left in between. The CDR3 is 13 residues long. CDR3 sequence: CASSPISNTEAFF. The CDR3, as DNA: TGTGCCAGCTCACCGATATCGAACACTGAAGCTTTCTTT.

This clonotype was recorded at least ten times. The chain combines TRBV6-1 with TRBJ2-7; TRBD2 agrees at 8 bases. V was pared by 7 bases and J by 0 bases, with 8 bases of the junction left unmatched. The V gene's germline CDR1 is MNHNS and CDR2 SASEGT. This CDR3 is 15 amino acids long. For the CDR3, the DNA is TGTGCCAGCACTCCAGACGGGACTAGCTCCTACGAGCAGTACTTC. This gives the protein CASTPDGTSSYEQYF.

This clonotype was found a few times. This rearrangement joins TRBV2 to TRBJ1-5; 7 nucleotides align to TRBD1. Trimming removed 4 bases from V and 1 base from J; junction bases left unmatched: 13. CDR1 is SNHLY, CDR2 FYNNEI, per germline. This CDR3 spans 18 amino acids. The DNA of the CDR3 is TGTGCCAGCAGTGTAGGGCAGGGGGAGTTTTGGAGCAATCAGCCCCAGCATTTT. Amino acid sequence: CASSVGQGEFWSNQPQHF.

This clonotype was picked up a small number of times. The chain recombines TRBV6-1 with TRBJ1-5, with D perhaps matching TRBD1 (6 bases). The V end was cut by 2 bases, the J end by 2 bases, with 10 bases between. CDR1 and CDR2 (germline): MNHNS, SASEGT. The CDR3 totals 15 residues. The CDR3 region has the DNA TGTGCCAGCAGTGAACAGGGGTATCGCAATCAGCCCCAGCATTTT. It yields the protein CASSEQGYRNQPQHF.

The rearrangement joins TRBV6-2 or TRBV6-3 to TRBJ1-6; D is undetermined. Germline values: CDR1 MNHEY, CDR2 SVGEGT. Trimming cost V 2 bases and J 5 bases, with 16 bases left between them. This CDR3 is built from 17 residues. CDR3 in amino acids: CASSYINGEWDNSPLHF. CDR3 nucleotides: TGTGCCAGCAGTTACATCAACGGTGAATGGGATAATTCACCCCTCCACTTT.

This clonotype was counted a few times. This chain connects TRBV30 to TRBJ2-7; no firm D call. The CDR3 sequence is 15 residues long. V shed 0 bases and J shed 3 bases, with 15 bases lying between them. Looked up from germline, CDR1 is GTSNPN and CDR2 is SVGIG (reference sequence). The CDR3 DNA sequence: TGTGCCTGGAGTGTACGAAGCGCCGTTTTCTACGAGCAGTACTTC. Translated: CAWSVRSAVFYEQYF.